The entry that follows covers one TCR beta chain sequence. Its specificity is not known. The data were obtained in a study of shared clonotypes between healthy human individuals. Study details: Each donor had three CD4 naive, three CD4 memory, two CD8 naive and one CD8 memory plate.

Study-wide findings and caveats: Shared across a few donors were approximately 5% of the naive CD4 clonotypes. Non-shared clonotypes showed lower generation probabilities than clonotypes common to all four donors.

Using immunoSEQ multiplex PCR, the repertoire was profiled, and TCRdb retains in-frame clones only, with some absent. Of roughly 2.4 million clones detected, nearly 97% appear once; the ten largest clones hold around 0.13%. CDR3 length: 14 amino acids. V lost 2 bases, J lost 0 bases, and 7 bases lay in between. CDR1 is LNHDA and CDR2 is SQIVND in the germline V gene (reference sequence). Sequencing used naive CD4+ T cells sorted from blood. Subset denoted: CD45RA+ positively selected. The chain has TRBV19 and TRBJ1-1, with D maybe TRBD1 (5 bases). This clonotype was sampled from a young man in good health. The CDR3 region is CASSISGMNTEAFF. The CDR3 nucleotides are TGTGCCAGTAGTATATCAGGGATGAACACTGAAGCTTTCTTT. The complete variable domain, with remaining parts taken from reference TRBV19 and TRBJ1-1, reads DGGITQSPKYLFRKEGQNVTLSCEQNLNHDAMYWYRQDPGQGLRLIYYSQIVNDFQKGDIAEGYSVSREKKESFPLTVTSAQKNPTAFYLCASSISGMNTEAFFGQGTRLTVV.